These T cell receptor beta chains were read from a single sample in a study of blood T cell repertoires in COVID-19. Data came from immunoSEQ multiplex PCR; TCRdb stores just in-frame clones and leaves some out. This table has around 37,000 clones, about 85% appearing once. Sequenced sample: peripheral blood. Every receptor here comes from a man between 60 and 75 years old with COVID-19, enrolled during active disease. CDR3s include the opening cysteine and the closing phenylalanine or tryptophan. A D gene is named only where the DNA matches it firmly. Part of the rows lack a size; the others show once, few, many or a class for expanded clones.

clone size,D gene,V gene,J gene,CDR3 protein,CDR3 DNA
.,TRBD2,TRBV9,TRBJ2-4,CASSEKTSGGIQYF,TGTGCCAGCAGCGAAAAGACTAGCGGTGGCATTCAGTACTTC
.,TRBD1,TRBV4-2,TRBJ2-3,CASSARQGHADTQYF,TGTGCCAGCAGCGCCCGACAGGGGCACGCAGATACGCAGTATTTT
.,.,TRBV25-1,TRBJ1-1,CASSGQAFEAFF,TGTGCCAGCAGTGGGCAGGCTTTTGAAGCTTTCTTT
once,.,TRBV3-1/TRBV3-2,TRBJ2-5,CASSQAGGYQETQYF,TGTGCCAGCAGCCAAGCGGGCGGGTACCAAGAGACCCAGTACTTC
once,.,TRBV21-1,TRBJ1-1,CASSKVGALNTEAFF,TGTGCCAGCAGCAAAGTGGGGGCCCTCAACACTGAAGCTTTCTTT
.,.,TRBV5-1,TRBJ2-3,CASSLAGEDTQYF,TGCGCCAGCAGCTTGGCCGGGGAAGATACGCAGTATTTT
once,TRBD2,TRBV28,TRBJ2-7,CASSLIVAGTYEQYF,TGTGCCAGCAGTTTAATTGTAGCGGGGACCTACGAGCAGTACTTC
.,.,TRBV28,TRBJ1-1,CASSQVFTEAFF,TGTGCCAGCAGCCAGGTTTTTACTGAAGCTTTCTTT
.,TRBD2,TRBV5-1,TRBJ2-7,CASSLGGLAALRGYEQYF,TGCGCCAGCAGCTTGGGCGGACTAGCGGCCCTACGAGGCTACGAGCAGTACTTC
.,TRBD2,TRBV10-3,TRBJ2-5,CAISPHLAGQETQYF,TGTGCCATCAGTCCCCATCTAGCGGGACAAGAGACCCAGTACTTC
.,.,TRBV13,TRBJ1-3,CASSFPQSTIYF,TGTGCCAGCAGCTTCCCCCAGTCCACCATATATTTT
.,.,TRBV27,TRBJ2-7,CASSLSYFYEQYF,TGTGCCAGCAGTTTATCATACTTCTACGAGCAGTACTTC
.,.,TRBV3-1/TRBV3-2,TRBJ1-2,CASSQGLTDGYTF,TGTGCCAGCAGCCAAGGTCTAACCGATGGCTACACCTTC
.,.,TRBV27,TRBJ1-6,CASSFGDGNSPLHF,TGTGCCAGCAGTTTCGGGGATGGGAATTCACCCCTCCACTTT
.,TRBD1,TRBV5-1,TRBJ2-7,CASSPTGGSYGEQYF,TGCGCCAGCAGCCCGACAGGGGGCAGCTATGGGGAGCAGTACTTC
.,.,TRBV12-3/TRBV12-4,TRBJ1-2,CASSRVADGYTF,TGTGCCAGCAGTCGCGTGGCGGATGGCTACACCTTC
.,.,TRBV30,TRBJ1-6,CAWTTGNDSPLHF,TGTGCCTGGACCACGGGTAATGATTCACCCCTCCACTTT
.,.,TRBV7-9,TRBJ2-1,CASSFQGGYRNEQFF,TGTGCCAGCAGCTTTCAGGGGGGTTATCGCAATGAGCAGTTCTTC
.,.,TRBV7-9,TRBJ1-3,CASSPDISGNTIYF,TGTGCCAGCAGCCCAGATATCTCTGGAAACACCATATATTTT
.,.,TRBV4-1,TRBJ1-6,CASSREGSGAYNSPLHF,TGCGCCAGCAGCCGCGAGGGTAGTGGGGCCTATAATTCACCCCTCCACTTT
.,.,TRBV20-1,TRBJ1-1,CSAQGNTEAFF,TGCAGTGCCCAGGGAAACACTGAAGCTTTCTTT
.,TRBD2,TRBV18,TRBJ2-3,CASSPSGLPTDTQYF,TGTGCCAGCTCACCTTCGGGACTACCCACAGATACGCAGTATTTT
few,.,TRBV21-1,TRBJ1-4,CASSKVGRQLREKLFF,TGTGCCAGCAGCAAAGTCGGCAGACAACTTAGGGAAAAACTGTTTTTT
.,.,TRBV7-8,TRBJ1-1,CASSATAGSTEAFF,TGTGCCAGCAGCGCGACCGCCGGGAGCACTGAAGCTTTCTTT
.,.,TRBV9,TRBJ1-4,CASSVGVRVSSEKLFF,TGTGCCAGCAGCGTAGGGGTCAGGGTATCGTCTGAAAAACTGTTTTTT
.,TRBD1,TRBV28,TRBJ1-1,CASLQGDTEAFF,TGTGCCAGCCTACAGGGGGACACTGAAGCTTTCTTT
.,.,TRBV10-1,TRBJ2-1,CASSERRVNEQFF,TGCGCCAGCAGTGAGCGCCGGGTTAATGAGCAGTTCTTC
.,.,TRBV28,TRBJ1-1,CASSPKRTANTEAFF,TGTGCCAGCAGTCCAAAGCGGACAGCGAACACTGAAGCTTTCTTT
.,TRBD1,TRBV9,TRBJ1-2,CASSVATGQGSSIGGYTF,TGTGCCAGCAGCGTAGCTACAGGACAGGGCTCCTCTATAGGAGGCTACACCTTC
.,.,TRBV24-1,TRBJ2-2,CATSKNRPNTGELFF,TGTGCCACCAGTAAAAACAGACCGAACACCGGGGAGCTGTTTTTT
.,TRBD1,TRBV7-9,TRBJ2-7,CASSLPGQGVYEQYF,TGTGCCAGCAGCTTGCCGGGACAGGGGGTTTACGAGCAGTACTTC
few,TRBD1,TRBV18,TRBJ1-1,CASSLQGVLNTEAFF,TGTGCCAGCTCACTACAGGGGGTCTTGAACACTGAAGCTTTCTTT
.,.,TRBV5-8,TRBJ2-7,CASSYSGRHEQYF,TGTGCCAGCAGCTACTCAGGGAGGCACGAGCAGTACTTC
.,TRBD1,TRBV10-3,TRBJ1-1,CAITGDRGRNTEAFF,TGTGCCATCACCGGAGACAGGGGGCGAAACACTGAAGCTTTCTTT
.,.,TRBV28,TRBJ1-4,CASSFGGMGEKLFF,TGTGCCAGCAGTTTTGGAGGGATGGGTGAAAAACTGTTTTTT
.,TRBD2,TRBV20-1,TRBJ2-7,CSASSAGGDLEQYF,TGCAGTGCTAGTTCTGCGGGAGGGGATCTCGAGCAGTACTTC
few,.,TRBV12-3/TRBV12-4,TRBJ1-4,CASSLQGREKLFF,TGTGCCAGCAGTTTACAGGGGCGGGAAAAACTGTTTTTT
few,.,TRBV6-5,TRBJ2-5,CASSPRVRKETQYF,TGTGCCAGCAGCCCCCGGGTACGGAAAGAGACCCAGTACTTC
once,TRBD1,TRBV7-2,TRBJ1-2,CASSLGGTGVGYTF,TGTGCCAGCAGCTTGGGGGGGACAGGGGTAGGATACACCTTC
.,.,TRBV29-1,TRBJ2-7,CSVVGDRAYEQYF,TGCAGCGTTGTTGGTGACAGAGCGTACGAGCAGTACTTC
.,.,TRBV15,TRBJ2-3,CATSSLYTQYF,TGTGCCACCAGCAGTCTTTATACGCAGTATTTT